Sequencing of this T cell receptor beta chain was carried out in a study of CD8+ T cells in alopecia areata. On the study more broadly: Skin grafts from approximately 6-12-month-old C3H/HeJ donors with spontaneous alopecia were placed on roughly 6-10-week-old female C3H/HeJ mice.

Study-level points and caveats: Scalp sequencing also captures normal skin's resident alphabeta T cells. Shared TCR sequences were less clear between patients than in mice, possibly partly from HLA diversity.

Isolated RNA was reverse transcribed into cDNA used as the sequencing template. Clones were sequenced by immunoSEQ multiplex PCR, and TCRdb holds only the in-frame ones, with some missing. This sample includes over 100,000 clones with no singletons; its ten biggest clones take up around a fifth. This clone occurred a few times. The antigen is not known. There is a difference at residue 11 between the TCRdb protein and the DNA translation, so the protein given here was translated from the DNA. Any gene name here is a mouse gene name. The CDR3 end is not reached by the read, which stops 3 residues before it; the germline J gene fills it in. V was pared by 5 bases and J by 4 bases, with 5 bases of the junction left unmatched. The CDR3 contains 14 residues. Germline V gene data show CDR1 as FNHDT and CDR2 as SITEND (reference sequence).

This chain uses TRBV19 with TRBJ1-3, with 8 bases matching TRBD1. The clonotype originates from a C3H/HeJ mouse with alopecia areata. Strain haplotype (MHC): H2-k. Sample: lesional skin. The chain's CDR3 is CASSPDRDGNTLYF. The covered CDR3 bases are TGTGCCAGCAGCCCGGACAGGGACGGAAATACG.